The next 5 T cell receptor beta chains were all read from a single sample in a study of cytomegalovirus exposure and HLA in healthy donors. In the PCR, 60 Vbeta and 13 Jbeta primers were used. TCRdb's table, derived via immunoSEQ multiplex PCR, lists solely in-frame clones and lacks some. Of approximately 89,000 clones in the sample, roughly four fifths were seen once. The sequenced sample consisted of PBMCs. These receptors all stem from a man aged 25 to 45 in good health and CMV-seronegative.

The V gene is TRBV5-4, the J gene TRBJ2-1, with D maybe TRBD1 (5 bases). CDR1 is SGHNT, CDR2 YYREEE, per germline (reference sequence). CDR3 length equals 13 residues. The ends were cut back, 4 bases at V and 5 bases at J, with 10 bases in the middle. For the CDR3, the DNA is TGTGCCAGCAGCCGCGACAGTCACAATGAGCAGTTCTTC. This gives the protein CASSRDSHNEQFF.

V is TRBV7-2 and J is TRBJ1-2; possibly TRBD1 for D (5 bases). This CDR3 is 13 amino acids long. The germline V gene has CDR1 SGHTA and CDR2 FQGNSA. V lost 1 base, J lost 3 bases, and 6 bases lay in between. Here the CDR3 DNA reads TGTGCCAGCAGCTTAGGGGGCCACTATGGCTACACCTTC. Protein sequence: CASSLGGHYGYTF.

This clone is a singleton in its sample. V gene TRBV7-6 combines with J gene TRBJ2-5, with 11 bases matching TRBD1. Germline CDR1 and CDR2: SGHVS and FNYEAQ. The CDR3 has 13 residues. J gave up 7 bases and V 5 bases, and 3 bases lay outside the gene matches. The CDR3: CASSVGQGGTQYF. The CDR3 DNA is TGTGCCAGCAGCGTGGGACAGGGGGGGACCCAGTACTTC.

The chain joins TRBV27 to TRBJ1-4; 7 bases are shared with TRBD1. Germline-derived CDR1 and CDR2 are MNHEY and SMNVEV (reference sequence). V trimming: 2 bases; J trimming: 5 bases; junction bases outside the gene matches: 8. The CDR3 totals 16 residues. CDR3 loop: CASSLRNRGSNEKLFF. In nucleotides, the CDR3 is TGTGCCAGCAGTTTACGGAACAGGGGATCGAATGAAAAACTGTTTTTT.

This sequence joins TRBV4-1 and TRBJ2-1; D is ambiguous. The length of the CDR3 is 16 residues. Germline-derived CDR1 and CDR2 are MGHRA and YSYEKL. V was shortened by 1 base and J by 1 base, with 11 bases between the two germline ends. The DNA for the CDR3 is TGCGCCAGCAGCCAAGTCGCCGACTTATCCTACAATGAGCAGTTCTTC. The encoded protein is CASSQVADLSYNEQFF.